These 21 T cell receptor beta chains originate from one sample sequenced in a study of neurological immune-mediated disorders. TCRdb independently ran MiXCR on the 5' RACE reads; one entry per CDR3 protein. Of 50,000 or so distinct CDR3 sequences listed, over 3% are singletons. What was sequenced was PBMCs. The receptors were sampled from a man in his forties with multiple sclerosis.

This clonotype has a count of ten or more. The rearrangement joins TRBV20-1 to TRBJ2-1; D gene ambiguous. This CDR3 spans 14 amino acids. V was cut by 0 bases and J by 4 bases, with 10 bases left in between. Germline V gene sequence: CDR1 DFQATT, CDR2 SNEGSKA (reference sequence). CDR3: CSARDPSSYNEQFF. The CDR3 region has the DNA TGCAGTGCTAGAGACCCTTCTTCTTACAATGAGCAGTTCTTC.

This clonotype was counted at least ten times. The chain links TRBV19 to TRBJ1-1; the D gene is possibly TRBD1 (5 bases). CDR3 length: 13 amino acids. The V end was cut by 2 bases, the J end by 2 bases, with 6 bases between. CDR1 is LNHDA and CDR2 is SQIVND in the germline V gene (reference sequence). CDR3 loop: CASSIRTNTEAFF. The DNA for the CDR3 is TGTGCCAGTAGTATAAGGACAAACACTGAAGCTTTCTTT.

In this sample, this clonotype turned up many times. The chain recombines TRBV5-1 with TRBJ2-2; D is unclear. Germline-derived CDR1 and CDR2 are SGHRS and YFSETQ. This CDR3 is 16 amino acids long. Between the trimmed V and J ends, which lost 1 base and 3 bases, there was a span of 13 bases. The CDR3 DNA sequence: TGCGCCAGCAGCTTGATGGGCAGTCGGGACACCGGGGAGCTGTTTTTT. Protein product: CASSLMGSRDTGELFF. The whole variable domain, filled in from reference TRBV5-1 and TRBJ2-2, reads KAGVTQTPRYLIKTRGQQVTLSCSPISGHRSVSWYQQTPGQGLQFLFEYFSETQRNKGNFPGRFSGRQFSNSRSEMNVSTLELGDSALYLCASSLMGSRDTGELFFGEGSRLTVL.

This clonotype was counted many times. V is TRBV12-3 or TRBV12-4 and J is TRBJ2-5; D is unresolved. Between the trimmed V and J ends, which lost 5 bases and 6 bases, there was a span of 13 bases. This CDR3 is 13 amino acids long. This CDR3 reads CASSLRPEKTQYF. CDR3 sequence (DNA): TGTGCCAGCAGTCTTAGGCCGGAGAAGACCCAGTACTTC.

J is TRBJ1-5 and V is TRBV19; 10 positions match TRBD1. Germline V gives CDR1 LNHDA, CDR2 SQIVND (reference sequence). Trimming took 4 bases from V and 5 from J; bases not matched to a gene: 8. CDR3 length equals 16 residues. DNA of the CDR3: TGTGCCAGTAGTACACCGAGGACAGGGGGTTATCAGCCCCAGCATTTT. It translates to CASSTPRTGGYQPQHF.

This clonotype was counted many times. The genes are TRBV3-1 and TRBJ1-1; perhaps TRBD1 as D (5 bases). The CDR3 spans 14 residues. Germline-derived CDR1 and CDR2 are LGHDT and YNNKEL (reference sequence). V was pared by 3 bases and J by 5 bases, with 13 bases between. This chain's CDR3 is CASSQVGTETEAFF. The CDR3 DNA follows: TGTGCCAGCAGCCAGGTGGGGACTGAAACTGAAGCTTTCTTT.

This clonotype has a count of ten or more. The chain carries TRBV2 and TRBJ2-7, with TRBD1 matching over 9 bases. The germline V gene has CDR1 SNHLY and CDR2 FYNNEI. The CDR3 is 15 residues long. V shed 6 bases, J shed 4 bases, and the junction held 10 bases outside the gene matches. DNA for the CDR3: TGTGCCAGCAGCCCGGACAGGGGAAATAGTTACGAGCAGTACTTC. This sequence encodes CASSPDRGNSYEQYF.

The chain employs TRBV20-1 and TRBJ2-5; D remains ambiguous. The V gene's germline CDR1 is DFQATT and CDR2 SNEGSKA (reference sequence). Trimming removed 3 bases from V and 2 bases from J, with 13 bases in between. This CDR3 is built from 14 residues. In nucleotides, the CDR3 is TGCAGTGCTAGGAATTTGGCATTTCAAGAGACCCAGTACTTC. It yields the protein CSARNLAFQETQYF.

This clonotype has at least ten counts. The chain combines TRBV3-1 with TRBJ1-2; maybe TRBD1 (5 bases). V gave up 1 base and J gave up 4 bases, with 10 bases separating them. The length of the CDR3 is 14 residues. The germline V gene has CDR1 LGHDT and CDR2 YNNKEL (reference sequence). The CDR3 sequence: CASSQAGAAYGYTF. The CDR3 nucleotides read TGTGCCAGCAGCCAAGCTGGGGCAGCCTATGGCTACACCTTC.

This clonotype was counted many times. The chain combines TRBV20-1 with TRBJ2-3; 7 nucleotides align to TRBD2. The length of the CDR3 is 14 residues. Germline V CDR1 and CDR2: DFQATT, SNEGSKA (reference sequence). V dropped 3 bases and J dropped 8; count of bases not matched to a gene: 11. The CDR3 sequence: CSARAGGSDGTQYF. The CDR3 nucleotides read TGCAGTGCTAGGGCGGGCGGGAGTGATGGTACGCAGTATTTT.

This clonotype was counted at least ten times. The chain recombines TRBV12-3 or TRBV12-4 with TRBJ1-5, with D uncertain. Trimming pared 6 bases from V and 11 bases from J, leaving 14 bases between. This CDR3 region has 12 residues. CDR3: CASSPVSRTQHF. The CDR3 DNA is TGTGCCAGCAGCCCGGTGAGCCGGACCCAGCATTTT.

This clonotype was seen repeatedly, ten times or more. J is TRBJ2-1 and V is TRBV3-1; 13 bases are shared with TRBD2. With 4 bases clipped from V and 9 bases from J, the junction kept 3 bases outside the gene matches. The CDR3 spans 14 residues. Germline V gene lookup returns CDR1 LGHDT and CDR2 YNNKEL (reference sequence). This chain's CDR3 is CASSRTSGGTEQFF. The CDR3 DNA sequence: TGTGCCAGCAGCCGGACTAGCGGGGGTACTGAGCAGTTCTTC.

The sample holds many counts of this clonotype. The rearrangement uses TRBV7-8 and TRBJ1-5; D unresolved. The germline V gene has CDR1 SGHVS and CDR2 FQNEAQ. This CDR3 is built from 16 residues. Trimming pared 0 bases from V and 4 bases from J, leaving 13 bases between. The CDR3 nucleotides are TGTGCCAGCAGCTTAGCTAGGACGACGGCGAATCAGCCCCAGCATTTT. As protein: CASSLARTTANQPQHF.

This clonotype came up many times. The junction shows a germline mismatch at one end, possibly a read error. This chain uses TRBV12-3 or TRBV12-4 with TRBJ1-5; perhaps TRBD1 as D (6 bases). The length of the CDR3 is 16 residues. This chain's CDR3 is CASSLILSGANQPQNF. DNA of the CDR3: TGTGCCAGCAGTTTAATTCTCTCAGGGGCAAACCAGCCCCAGAATTTT.

This clonotype was picked up many times. The J gene is TRBJ1-3, the V gene TRBV7-2; D not certain. CDR1 is SGHTA and CDR2 is FQGNSA in the germline V gene. There are 12 residues in the CDR3. The ends were cut back, 5 bases at V and 13 bases at J, with 15 bases in the middle. Written as DNA, the CDR3 is TGTGCCAGCAGCCCTAACACGCCCCCGATATATTTT. Encoded protein: CASSPNTPPIYF. Drawing the rest from reference TRBV7-2 and TRBJ1-3, the complete variable domain is GAGVSQSPSNKVTEKGKDVELRCDPISGHTALYWYRQSLGQGLEFLIYFQGNSAPDKSGLPSDRFSAERTGGSVSTLTIQRTQQEDSAVYLCASSPNTPPIYFGEGSWLTVV.

This clonotype was counted between two and nine times. This chain uses TRBV5-1 with TRBJ2-5, with D uncertain. Trimming cost V 0 bases and J 2 bases, with 11 bases left between them. CDR1 is SGHRS and CDR2 is YFSETQ in the germline V gene. The CDR3 sequence is 15 residues long. The CDR3, as DNA: TGCGCCAGCAGCTTGGCCGGCTCCACACAAGAGACCCAGTACTTC. Its protein product is CASSLAGSTQETQYF.

This clonotype has at least ten counts. The DNA of the CDR3 is TGCGCCAGCTCACAGGAGGACATTCAGTACTTC. Protein sequence: CASSQEDIQYF. The chain is built from TRBV5-1 and TRBJ2-4; D is tentatively TRBD1 or TRBD2 (5 bases each). The germline V gene encodes CDR1 SGHRS and CDR2 YFSETQ. The V gene lost 7 bases and the J gene lost 8 bases, with 10 bases spanning the gap. CDR3 length: 11 residues.

This clonotype was seen ten or more times. The gene calls are TRBV11-2 and TRBJ2-1, with 12 positions matching TRBD1. The CDR3 runs 16 residues. Trimming cost V 1 base and J 7 bases; bases outside gene matches: 5. CDR1 and CDR2 from the germline V gene are SGHAT and FQNNGV. CDR3 residues: CASSLGGTGGWNEQFF. The CDR3 nucleotides are TGTGCCAGCAGCTTAGGAGGGACAGGGGGCTGGAATGAGCAGTTCTTC. Together with reference TRBV11-2 and TRBJ2-1, the CDR3 gives the full variable domain: EAGVAQSPRYKIIEKRQSVAFWCNPISGHATLYWYQQILGQGPKLLIQFQNNGVVDDSQLPKDRFSAERLKGVDSTLKIQPAKLEDSAVYLCASSLGGTGGWNEQFFGPGTRLTVL.

This clonotype was recorded at least ten times. The chain is built from TRBV7-2 and TRBJ1-1; perhaps TRBD1 as D (5 bases). In germline, CDR1 is SGHTA, CDR2 FQGNSA. Trimming shortened V by 3 bases and J by 8 bases, and 10 bases separated the two germline ends. The CDR3 consists of 12 residues. The CDR3, as DNA: TGTGCCAGCAGCTTCGGGGGGAGGGAAGCTTTCTTT. As protein: CASSFGGREAFF.

In this sample, this clonotype turned up many times. This chain connects TRBV6-5 to TRBJ1-2; TRBD1 is a possible D gene (5 bases). CDR1 MNHEY and CDR2 SVGAGI come from the germline V gene. The CDR3 loop spans 13 amino acids. The germline V and J ends were trimmed by 10 bases and 6 bases, with 18 bases remaining between them. For the CDR3, the DNA is TGTGCCACCGCTTTCCAGGGAGGGCATGGCTACACCTTC. Amino acid sequence: CATAFQGGHGYTF.

This clonotype was observed at least ten times. The chain combines TRBV7-3 with TRBJ2-3; TRBD2 agrees at 8 bases. The CDR3 totals 15 residues. Trimming took 4 bases from V and 7 from J; bases not matched to a gene: 10. Germline V gene data show CDR1 as SGHTA and CDR2 as FQGTGA. CDR3 region: CASSSGGAGGYTQYF. CDR3 in DNA: TGTGCCAGCAGCTCCGGGGGGGCCGGGGGTTATACGCAGTATTTT.